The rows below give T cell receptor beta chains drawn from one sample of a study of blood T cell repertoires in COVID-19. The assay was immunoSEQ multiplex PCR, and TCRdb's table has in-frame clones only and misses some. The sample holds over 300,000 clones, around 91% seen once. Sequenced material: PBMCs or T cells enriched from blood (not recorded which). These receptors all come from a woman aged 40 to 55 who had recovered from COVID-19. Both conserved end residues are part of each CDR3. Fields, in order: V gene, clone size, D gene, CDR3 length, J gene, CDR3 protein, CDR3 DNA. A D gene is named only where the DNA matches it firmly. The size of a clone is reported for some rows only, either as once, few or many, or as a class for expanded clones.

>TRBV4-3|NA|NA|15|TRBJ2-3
CASSRGSPPTDTQYF
TGCGCCAGCAGCCGGGGCAGTCCCCCCACAGATACGCAGTATTTT
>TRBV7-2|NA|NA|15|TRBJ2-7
CASSLWARSSYEQYF
TGTGCCAGCAGCTTATGGGCAAGAAGCTCCTACGAGCAGTACTTC
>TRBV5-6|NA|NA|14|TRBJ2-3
CASSLTRSADTQYF
TGTGCCAGCAGCTTGACCCGGAGCGCAGATACGCAGTATTTT
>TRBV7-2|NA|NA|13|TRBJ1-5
CASSLVGGQPQHF
TGTGCCAGCAGCTTAGTAGGGGGTCAGCCCCAGCATTTT
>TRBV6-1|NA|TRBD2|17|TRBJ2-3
CASSAGLAGGYTDTQYF
TGTGCCAGCAGTGCCGGACTAGCGGGAGGGTACACAGATACGCAGTATTTT
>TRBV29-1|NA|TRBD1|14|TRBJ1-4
CSVRQGTANEKLFF
TGCAGCGTGCGACAGGGGACTGCTAATGAAAAACTGTTTTTT
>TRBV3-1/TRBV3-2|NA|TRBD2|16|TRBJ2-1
CASSRFSGGFNNEQFF
TGTGCCAGCAGCCGTTTTAGCGGGGGGTTCAACAATGAGCAGTTCTTC
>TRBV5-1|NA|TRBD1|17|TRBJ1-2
CASNSRPGQGRENGYTF
TGCGCCAGCAACTCCAGACCAGGACAGGGGAGAGAAAATGGCTACACCTTC
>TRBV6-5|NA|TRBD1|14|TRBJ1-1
CATGQGPMNTEAFF
TGTGCCACTGGACAGGGCCCTATGAACACTGAAGCTTTCTTT
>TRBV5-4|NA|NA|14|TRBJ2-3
CASSLAGLPDTQYF
TGTGCCAGCAGCTTGGCTGGCCTTCCAGATACGCAGTATTTT
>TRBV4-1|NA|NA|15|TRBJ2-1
CASSQDPAGYNEQFF
TGCGCCAGCAGCCAAGATCCGGCGGGGTATAATGAGCAGTTCTTC
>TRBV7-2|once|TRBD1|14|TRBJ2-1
CASSKPTGGNEQFF
TGTGCCAGCAGCAAACCTACAGGGGGTAATGAGCAGTTCTTC
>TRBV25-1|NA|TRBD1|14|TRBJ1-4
CASSAGTGREKLFF
TGTGCCAGCAGTGCAGGGACAGGTCGGGAAAAACTGTTTTTT
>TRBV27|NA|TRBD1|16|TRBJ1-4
CASSYLPGQGVQKLFF
TGTGCCAGCAGTTACCTCCCGGGACAGGGGGTTCAAAAACTGTTTTTT
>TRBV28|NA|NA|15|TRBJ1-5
CASSLAPGDGAPQHF
TGTGCCAGCAGTCTCGCCCCAGGGGACGGGGCGCCCCAGCATTTT
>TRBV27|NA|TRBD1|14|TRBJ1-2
CASSWTGGLDGYTF
TGTGCCAGCAGTTGGACAGGGGGCTTGGATGGCTACACCTTC
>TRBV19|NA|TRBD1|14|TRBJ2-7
CASSPWTGGYEQYF
TGTGCCAGTAGCCCATGGACAGGGGGCTACGAGCAGTACTTC
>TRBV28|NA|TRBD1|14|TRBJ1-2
CASSLGDRNYGYTF
TGTGCCAGCAGTTTAGGGGACAGAAACTATGGCTACACCTTC
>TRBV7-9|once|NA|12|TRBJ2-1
CASSSQPGEQFF
TGTGCCAGCAGCTCACAGCCCGGTGAGCAGTTCTTC
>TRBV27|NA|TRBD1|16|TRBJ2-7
CASSLRGQASSYEQYF
TGTGCCAGCAGTTTGAGGGGACAGGCCAGCTCCTACGAGCAGTACTTC
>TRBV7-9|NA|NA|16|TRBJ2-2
CASSWWYVGSTGELFF
TGTGCCAGCAGCTGGTGGTATGTGGGGAGCACCGGGGAGCTGTTTTTT
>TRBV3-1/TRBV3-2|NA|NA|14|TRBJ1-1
CASSQGHQNTEAFF
TGTGCCAGCAGCCAGGGACATCAGAACACTGAAGCTTTCTTT
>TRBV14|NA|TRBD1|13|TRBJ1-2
CASSPLTGYGYTF
TGTGCCAGCAGCCCATTGACAGGGTACGGCTACACCTTC
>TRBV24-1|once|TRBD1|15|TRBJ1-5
CATSGGQGASQPQHF
TGTGCCACCAGTGGGGGACAGGGGGCGAGTCAGCCCCAGCATTTT
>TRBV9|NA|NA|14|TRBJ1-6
CASSRESYGSPLHF
TGTGCCAGCTCGCGGGAAAGCTATGGATCACCCCTCCACTTT
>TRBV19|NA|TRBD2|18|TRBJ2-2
CASSIRKTSGSRTGELFF
TGTGCCAGTAGTATCCGCAAGACTAGCGGGAGTCGGACCGGGGAGCTGTTTTTT
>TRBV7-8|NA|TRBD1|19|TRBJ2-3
CASRTPPGQGIGGTDTQYF
TGTGCCAGCAGGACACCCCCCGGACAGGGGATTGGTGGCACAGATACGCAGTATTTT
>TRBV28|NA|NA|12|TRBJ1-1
CASSPPRTEAFF
TGTGCCAGCAGTCCCCCCCGGACTGAAGCTTTCTTT
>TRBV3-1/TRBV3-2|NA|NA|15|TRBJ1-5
CASSQGTGRNQPQHF
TGTGCCAGCAGCCAAGGAACAGGGCGCAATCAGCCCCAGCATTTT
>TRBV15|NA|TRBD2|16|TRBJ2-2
CATRLGGTVETGELFF
TGTGCCACGCGCCTCGGGGGGACGGTGGAGACCGGGGAGCTGTTTTTT
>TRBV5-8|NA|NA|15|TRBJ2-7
CASSLAGGLSYEQYF
TGTGCCAGCAGCTTGGCCGGGGGACTGTCCTACGAGCAGTACTTC
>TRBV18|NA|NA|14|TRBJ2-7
CASSPGALDYEQYF
TGTGCCAGCTCCCCAGGAGCCTTGGACTACGAGCAGTACTTC
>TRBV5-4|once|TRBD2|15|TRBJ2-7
CASSFPGLAGDEQYF
TGTGCCAGCAGCTTTCCCGGACTAGCGGGAGACGAGCAGTACTTC
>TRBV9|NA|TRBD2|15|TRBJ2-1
CASSVSGRAWDEQFF
TGTGCCAGCAGCGTAAGCGGGAGGGCGTGGGATGAGCAGTTCTTC
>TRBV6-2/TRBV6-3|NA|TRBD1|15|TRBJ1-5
CASSSRQGADQPQHF
TGTGCCAGCAGTTCTAGACAGGGGGCGGATCAGCCCCAGCATTTT
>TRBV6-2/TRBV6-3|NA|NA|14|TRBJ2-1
CASSPHGAYNEQFF
TGTGCCAGCAGCCCACACGGGGCCTACAATGAGCAGTTCTTC
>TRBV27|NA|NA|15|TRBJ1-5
CASSLQPPAYQPQHF
TGTGCCAGCAGTCTACAACCTCCAGCGTATCAGCCCCAGCATTTT
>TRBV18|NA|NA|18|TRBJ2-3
CASSPHAHREFSTDTQYF
TGTGCCAGCTCACCACACGCCCACAGGGAGTTTAGCACAGATACGCAGTATTTT
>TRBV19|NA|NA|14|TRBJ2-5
CASSIGWGPETQYF
TGTGCCAGTAGTATAGGGTGGGGGCCAGAGACCCAGTACTTC
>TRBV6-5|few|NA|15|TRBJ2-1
CASSYWGTRVNEQFF
TGTGCCAGCAGTTACTGGGGGACTCGTGTTAATGAGCAGTTCTTC
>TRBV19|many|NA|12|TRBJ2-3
CASSIDSYTQYF
TGTGCCAGTAGTATTGACTCCTATACGCAGTATTTT
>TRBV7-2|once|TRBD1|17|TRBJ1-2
CASSPRRGQTIDYGYTF
TGTGCCAGCAGCCCCCGGCGGGGACAGACGATCGACTATGGCTACACCTTC
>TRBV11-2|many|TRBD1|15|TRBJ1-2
CASSLGPGGNYGYTF
TGTGCCAGCAGCTTAGGCCCAGGGGGTAACTATGGCTACACCTTC
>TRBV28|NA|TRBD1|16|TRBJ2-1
CASTPLGQGGSNEQFF
TGTGCCAGCACCCCGCTGGGACAGGGGGGTTCGAATGAGCAGTTCTTC
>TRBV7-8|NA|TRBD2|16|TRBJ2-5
CASSLTSGTGLETQYF
TGTGCCAGCAGCTTAACTAGCGGGACGGGGCTGGAGACCCAGTACTTC
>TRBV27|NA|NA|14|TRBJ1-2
CASSLGPSAYGYTF
TGTGCCAGCAGTTTAGGGCCGTCCGCCTATGGCTACACCTTC
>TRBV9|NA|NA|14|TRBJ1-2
CASSVGGNSYGYTF
TGTGCCAGCAGCGTAGGAGGGAACTCTTATGGCTACACCTTC
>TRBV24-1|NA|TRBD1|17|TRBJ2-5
CATSATGTGSEGETQYF
TGTGCCACCAGTGCAACCGGGACAGGGTCGGAAGGGGAGACCCAGTACTTC
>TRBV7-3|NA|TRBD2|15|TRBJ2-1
CASSFGTSAINEQFF
TGTGCCAGCAGCTTCGGGACTAGCGCGATCAATGAGCAGTTCTTC
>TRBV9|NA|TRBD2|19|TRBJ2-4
CASSVPWGSGRNGKNIQYF
TGTGCCAGCAGCGTACCCTGGGGAAGCGGGAGAAATGGCAAAAACATTCAGTACTTC
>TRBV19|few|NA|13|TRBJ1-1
CASSIQGYTEAFF
TGTGCCAGTAGTATCCAGGGGTACACTGAAGCTTTCTTT
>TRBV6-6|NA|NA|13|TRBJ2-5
CASSATPPETQYF
TGTGCCAGCAGTGCTACTCCGCCGGAGACCCAGTACTTC
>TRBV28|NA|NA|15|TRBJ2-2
CASSFGGKDTGELFF
TGTGCCAGCAGTTTCGGGGGAAAGGACACCGGGGAGCTGTTTTTT
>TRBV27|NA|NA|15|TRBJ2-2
CASSLTARYTGELFF
TGTGCCAGCAGTTTGACAGCCCGGTACACCGGGGAGCTGTTTTTT
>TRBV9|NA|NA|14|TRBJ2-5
CASSVAQDQETQYF
TGTGCCAGCAGCGTAGCACAGGACCAAGAGACCCAGTACTTC